Included here is one TCR beta chain sequence, with context. Its antigen remains unidentified. Germline CDR1 is MNHEY and CDR2 is SMNVEV (reference sequence). This CDR3 is built from 17 residues. The data were obtained in a study of T cells expressing NK-cell markers. Overall study results and limits: In a group of roughly 6 donors, dominant NKG2C+ clonotypes represented about 1.0-7.5% of CD8+ T cells.

TCRdb re-called the 5' RACE reads, yielding one record per CDR3 amino acid sequence without DNA. This sample's clone table lists over 250,000 distinct CDR3 sequences. The receptor comes from a woman aged 18 to 75 in good health. The genes are TRBV27 and TRBJ2-1; TCRdb reports TRBD2, a call that lacks DNA to check it against. Sequencing was carried out using blood T cells: a sorted CD56 or NKG2C T cell subset, CD4+ or CD8+ T cells, or bulk PBMC T cells (not recorded which). The CDR3 reads CASRLTGGTSFFNEQFF.